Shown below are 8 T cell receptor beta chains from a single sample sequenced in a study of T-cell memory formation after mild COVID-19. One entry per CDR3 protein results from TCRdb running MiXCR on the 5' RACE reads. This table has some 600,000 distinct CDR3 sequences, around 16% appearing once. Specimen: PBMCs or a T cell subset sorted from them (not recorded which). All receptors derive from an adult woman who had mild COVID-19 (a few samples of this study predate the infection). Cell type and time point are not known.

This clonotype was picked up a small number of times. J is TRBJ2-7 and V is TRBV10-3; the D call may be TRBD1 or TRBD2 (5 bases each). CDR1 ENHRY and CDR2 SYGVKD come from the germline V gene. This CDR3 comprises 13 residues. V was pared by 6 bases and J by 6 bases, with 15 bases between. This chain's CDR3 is CAISLMGDAEQYF. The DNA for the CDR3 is TGTGCCATCAGCTTGATGGGGGATGCCGAGCAGTACTTC.

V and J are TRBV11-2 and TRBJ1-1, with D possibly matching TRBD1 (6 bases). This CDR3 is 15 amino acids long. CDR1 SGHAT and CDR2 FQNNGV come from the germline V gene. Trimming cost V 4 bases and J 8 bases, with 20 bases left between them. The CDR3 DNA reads TGTGCCAGCAGCTACGATAGCCCCAGGGGACGCGAAGCTTTCTTT. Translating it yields CASSYDSPRGREAFF.

CDR3 bases: TGTGCCAGCACCACCGGGAGGTCCTACGAGCAGTACTTC. Translated, it gives CASTTGRSYEQYF. The V call is TRBV12-3 or TRBV12-4, the J call TRBJ2-7; TRBD2 matches at 7 bases. The CDR3 is 13 amino acids. J was trimmed by 1 base and V by 7 bases; bases with no gene match: 4.

CDR3 loop: CASSVDDRGLGYGYTF. CDR3 coding DNA: TGTGCCAGCAGCGTAGACGACAGGGGGCTCGGCTATGGCTACACCTTC. This chain joins TRBV9 and TRBJ1-2; TRBD1 matches 10 bases. The CDR3 length is 16 residues. Losses at the gene ends were 0 bases for V and 4 bases for J; bases not matched to a gene: 6. The germline gives CDR1 SGDLS, CDR2 YYNGEE.

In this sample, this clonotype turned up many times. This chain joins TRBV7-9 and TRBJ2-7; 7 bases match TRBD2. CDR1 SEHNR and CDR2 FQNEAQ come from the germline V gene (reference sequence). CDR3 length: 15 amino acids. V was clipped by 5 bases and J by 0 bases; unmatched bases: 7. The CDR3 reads CASSQRGRSSYEQYF. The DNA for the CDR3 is TGTGCCAGCAGCCAGCGGGGCAGATCCTCCTACGAGCAGTACTTC.

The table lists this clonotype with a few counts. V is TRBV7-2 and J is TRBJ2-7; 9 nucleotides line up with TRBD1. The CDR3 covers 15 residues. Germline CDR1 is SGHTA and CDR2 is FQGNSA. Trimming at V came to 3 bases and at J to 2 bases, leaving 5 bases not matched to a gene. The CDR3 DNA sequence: TGTGCCAGCAGCTTCGGGACAGGGTTTCCCTACGAGCAGTACTTC. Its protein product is CASSFGTGFPYEQYF.

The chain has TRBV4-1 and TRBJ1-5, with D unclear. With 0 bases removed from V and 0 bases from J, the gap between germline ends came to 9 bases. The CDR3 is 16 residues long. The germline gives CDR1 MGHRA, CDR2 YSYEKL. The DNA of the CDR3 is TGCGCCAGCAGCCAAGATGGCGGTATTAGCAATCAGCCCCAGCATTTT. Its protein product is CASSQDGGISNQPQHF.

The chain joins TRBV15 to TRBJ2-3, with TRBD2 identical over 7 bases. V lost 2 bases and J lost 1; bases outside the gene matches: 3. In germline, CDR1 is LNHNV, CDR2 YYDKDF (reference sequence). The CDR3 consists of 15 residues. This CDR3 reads CATSRPSGRTDTQYF. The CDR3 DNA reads TGTGCCACCAGCAGACCTAGCGGACGCACAGATACGCAGTATTTT. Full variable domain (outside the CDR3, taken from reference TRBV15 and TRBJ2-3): DAMVIQNPRYQVTQFGKPVTLSCSQTLNHNVMYWYQQKSSQAPKLLFHYYDKDFNNEADTPDNFQSRRPNTSFCFLDIRSPGLGDTAMYLCATSRPSGRTDTQYFGPGTRLTVL.